Below are 30 T cell receptor beta chains sequenced from a single sample in a study of blood T cell repertoires in COVID-19. Profiled with immunoSEQ multiplex PCR; TCRdb holds only in-frame clones, not every one. The sample consists of around 180,000 clones, roughly nine tenths of them appearing once. Material: peripheral blood. The receptors were sampled from a man in his fifties or sixties with acute or convalescent COVID-19.

The chain carries TRBV6-5 and TRBJ2-1; no firm D call. V was clipped by 3 bases and J by 6 bases, with 12 bases between them. This CDR3 has 14 residues. Looked up from germline, CDR1 is MNHEY and CDR2 is SVGAGI. The CDR3 loop is CASSYLGEINEQFF. In DNA form, the CDR3 reads TGTGCCAGCAGTTATCTAGGAGAGATCAATGAGCAGTTCTTC.

The CDR3 DNA follows: TGTGCCAGCAGCTTAGGGCAGGACACTGAAGCTTTCTTT. It is translated as CASSLGQDTEAFF. The chain is built from TRBV11-2 and TRBJ1-1; no reliable D call. Between the trimmed V and J ends, which lost 1 base and 3 bases, there was a span of 6 bases. Germline assignment: CDR1 SGHAT and CDR2 FQNNGV. The CDR3 length is 13 residues.

The chain recombines TRBV2 with TRBJ2-5; D might be TRBD1 (6 bases). CDR1 and CDR2 (germline): SNHLY, FYNNEI. This CDR3 is 14 amino acids long. V was pared by 3 bases and J by 11 bases, with 19 bases between. The CDR3 DNA sequence: TGTGCCAGCAGTGATAGGCGTCAGGGGAAGGGGCAGTACTTC. Its protein is CASSDRRQGKGQYF.

The chain recombines TRBV5-6 with TRBJ1-3; TRBD1 aligns across 8 bases. CDR1 is SGHDT, CDR2 YYEEEE, per germline. Losses at the gene ends were 0 bases for V and 3 bases for J; bases not matched to a gene: 8. This CDR3 is built from 17 residues. In DNA form, the CDR3 reads TGTGCCAGCAGCTTGGGGACAGGGAAGATCTTTGGAAACACCATATATTTT. This translates into CASSLGTGKIFGNTIYF.

The V and J genes are TRBV10-3 and TRBJ1-2, with 10 bases that match TRBD1. V gave up 8 bases and J gave up 3 bases; unmatched junction bases: 6. CDR3 length equals 14 residues. Germline CDR1 and CDR2: ENHRY and SYGVKD. CDR3: CAIATGTGDYGYTF. The CDR3 DNA reads TGTGCCATCGCCACCGGGACAGGGGACTATGGCTACACCTTC.

The rearrangement links TRBV10-3 to TRBJ2-1; 9 bases map to TRBD2. After removal of 3 bases from V and 3 bases from J, the junction contained 12 bases not matched to a gene. Germline V CDR1 and CDR2: ENHRY, SYGVKD. This CDR3 is built from 18 residues. DNA for the CDR3: TGTGCCATCAGTGAACAAGGCGGGGGGGCCGGCAACTACAATGAGCAGTTCTTC. This codes for CAISEQGGGAGNYNEQFF.

V and J are TRBV9 and TRBJ2-1, with 8 bases aligning to TRBD2. The ends lost 3 bases at V and 6 bases at J; junction bases unmatched: 5. The CDR3 extends over 14 amino acids. The germline V gene encodes CDR1 SGDLS and CDR2 YYNGEE. CDR3 nucleotide sequence: TGTGCCAGCAGCGGACAACTAGCGGTCAATGAGCAGTTCTTC. Protein: CASSGQLAVNEQFF.

The chain joins TRBV30 to TRBJ2-7, with TRBD1 identical over 9 bases. The J segment lost 2 bases and the V segment lost 1 base, leaving 6 bases of the junction unmatched. Germline V gene sequence: CDR1 GTSNPN, CDR2 SVGIG (reference sequence). The CDR3 is made up of 15 amino acids. CDR3: CAWSAGQGLPYEQYV. As DNA, the CDR3 is TGTGCCTGGAGTGCGGGACAGGGCCTCCCCTACGAGCAGTACGTC.

The CDR3 nucleotides read TGTGCCAGCAGTTTAAAGACAGGGGAAAACTCACCCCTCCACTTT. This codes for CASSLKTGENSPLHF. This chain joins TRBV27 and TRBJ1-6, with 8 bases lining up with TRBD1. Germline-derived CDR1 and CDR2 are MNHEY and SMNVEV (reference sequence). The CDR3 length is 15 residues. V trimming: 2 bases; J trimming: 10 bases; junction bases outside the gene matches: 7.

This clone was recorded only once. The rearrangement uses TRBV28 and TRBJ2-7; no clear D gene. CDR1 is MDHEN and CDR2 is SYDVKM in the germline V gene. Trimming cost V 6 bases and J 3 bases, with 6 bases left between them. This CDR3 spans 11 amino acids. CDR3 amino acids: CASRNYYEQYF. The CDR3 nucleotides are TGTGCCAGCAGGAACTACTACGAGCAGTACTTC.

The V and J genes are TRBV6-6 and TRBJ1-1; 7 bases are shared with TRBD1. This CDR3 is 12 amino acids long. Germline-derived CDR1 and CDR2 are MNHNY and SVGAGI (reference sequence). Germline trimming cut 7 bases from V and 2 bases from J; bases unmatched to any gene: 1. This CDR3 reads CASKGANTEAFF. CDR3 DNA: TGTGCCAGCAAGGGGGCCAACACTGAAGCTTTCTTT.

The chain employs TRBV5-1 and TRBJ1-1; TRBD1 matches at 11 bases. J lost 7 bases, V lost 5 bases, and 10 bases had no gene match. Per the germline V gene, CDR1 is SGHRS and CDR2 is YFSETQ. The CDR3 consists of 15 residues. The CDR3 reads CASRYTGTGGDEAFF. The CDR3 DNA follows: TGCGCCAGCAGGTATACCGGGACAGGGGGTGATGAAGCTTTCTTT.

The rearrangement joins TRBV7-2 to TRBJ2-1; TRBD2 matches at 9 bases. Looked up from germline, CDR1 is SGHTA and CDR2 is FQGNSA. The CDR3 totals 15 residues. J gave up 3 bases and V 6 bases, and 6 bases lay outside the gene matches. CDR3 DNA sequence: TGTGCCAGCAGGATAGCGGGAGCAAGCTACAATGAGCAGTTCTTC. It encodes CASRIAGASYNEQFF. Combining the CDR3 with reference TRBV7-2 and TRBJ2-1 gives the whole variable domain GAGVSQSPSNKVTEKGKDVELRCDPISGHTALYWYRQSLGQGLEFLIYFQGNSAPDKSGLPSDRFSAERTGGSVSTLTIQRTQQEDSAVYLCASRIAGASYNEQFFGPGTRLTVL.

Here the CDR3 reads CASSQTGASSPLHF. The CDR3 coding sequence is TGTGCCAGCAGCCAAACAGGGGCCAGTTCACCCCTCCACTTT. This chain connects TRBV7-3 to TRBJ1-6; 7 bases map to TRBD1. Trimming took 5 bases from V and 9 from J; bases not matched to a gene: 7. CDR1 is SGHTA, CDR2 FQGTGA, per germline. The CDR3 loop spans 14 amino acids.

The chain links TRBV12-3 or TRBV12-4 to TRBJ2-2; D gene unclear. V was pared by 7 bases and J by 4 bases, with 4 bases between. CDR3 length equals 11 residues. This CDR3 is CASTVTGELFF. The DNA of the CDR3 is TGTGCCAGCACGGTCACCGGGGAGCTGTTTTTT.

J is TRBJ1-6 and V is TRBV10-3; no firm D call. Looked up from germline, CDR1 is ENHRY and CDR2 is SYGVKD. The CDR3 loop spans 13 amino acids. Trimming shortened V by 0 bases and J by 14 bases, and 11 bases separated the two germline ends. For the CDR3, the DNA is TGTGCCATCAGTGAGTCCCCCGAGGGATCCCTCCACTTT. This encodes CAISESPEGSLHF.

This clone has only a few counts. The chain uses TRBV7-2 and TRBJ2-2, with 10 bases identical to TRBD2. Trimming removed 1 base from V and 4 bases from J; junction bases left unmatched: 6. Looked up from germline, CDR1 is SGHTA and CDR2 is FQGNSA. The CDR3 length is 17 residues. The CDR3 DNA is TGTGCCAGCAGCTTAGGAGCAGCGGGAGGGCTCACCGGGGAGCTGTTTTTT. This encodes CASSLGAAGGLTGELFF.

This clone was seen more than once but under ten times. This chain connects TRBV5-1 to TRBJ1-3; no clear D gene. Germline loops: CDR1 SGHRS, CDR2 YFSETQ. This CDR3 is built from 15 residues. Trimming took 0 bases from V and 2 from J, leaving 9 bases between them. The CDR3 region has the DNA TGCGCCAGCAGCTTGGGCTCCGGGGCTGGAAACACCATATATTTT. Amino acids: CASSLGSGAGNTIYF.

This chain uses TRBV14 with TRBJ2-7; a weak D match, TRBD1 (6 bases). The CDR3 totals 12 residues. Germline V gives CDR1 SGHDN, CDR2 FVKESK. V gave up 4 bases and J gave up 4 bases, with 8 bases separating them. The CDR3 DNA is TGTGCCAGCAGCCTAGGACAGTACGAGCAGTACTTC. This encodes CASSLGQYEQYF.

V is TRBV6-5 and J is TRBJ1-5; D unresolved. This CDR3 has 15 residues. The V gene lost 6 bases and the J gene lost 6 bases, with 18 bases spanning the gap. Germline CDR1 is MNHEY and CDR2 is SVGAGI. This CDR3 reads CASRSGVMGIQPQHF. For the CDR3, the DNA is TGTGCCAGCAGGAGCGGGGTTATGGGGATTCAGCCCCAGCATTTT.

This chain's CDR3 is CASSLEAVNTEAFF. The CDR3 nucleotides are TGCGCCAGCAGCTTGGAGGCGGTAAACACTGAAGCTTTCTTT. The rearrangement links TRBV5-1 to TRBJ1-1; D call uncertain. CDR1 SGHRS and CDR2 YFSETQ come from the germline V gene. Trimming shortened V by 0 bases and J by 2 bases, and 8 bases separated the two germline ends. The CDR3 runs to 14 residues.

The chain links TRBV9 to TRBJ1-1; D is possibly TRBD1 (5 bases). Trimming stripped 4 bases from V and 4 bases from J, with 11 bases between. This CDR3 spans 13 amino acids. Germline V gene lookup returns CDR1 SGDLS and CDR2 YYNGEE. Here the CDR3 reads CASSFSGGTEAFF. The CDR3 nucleotides are TGTGCCAGCAGCTTCAGCGGGGGCACTGAAGCTTTCTTT.

This chain links TRBV11-3 with TRBJ2-7; D is perhaps TRBD2 (5 bases). This CDR3 region has 15 residues. CDR1 and CDR2 from the germline V gene are SGHNT and YENEEA. The V gene lost 4 bases and the J gene lost 0 bases, with 13 bases spanning the gap. As DNA, the CDR3 is TGTGCCAGCAGCTCTGACCGGACTGGCTCCTACGAGCAGTACTTC. Protein product: CASSSDRTGSYEQYF.

The rearrangement joins TRBV5-4 to TRBJ2-5, with 9 positions matching TRBD1. This CDR3 contains 15 residues. Germline V gene lookup returns CDR1 SGHNT and CDR2 YYREEE (reference sequence). After removal of 4 bases from V and 5 bases from J, the junction contained 9 bases not matched to a gene. The CDR3: CASSEQQGAGETQYF. CDR3 nucleotides: TGTGCCAGCAGCGAACAACAGGGGGCTGGGGAGACCCAGTACTTC.

This clone has only one observation. The genes are TRBV24-1 and TRBJ1-1, with D tentatively TRBD1 (5 bases). CDR3 length: 15 residues. Trimming cost V 6 bases and J 2 bases, with 15 bases left between them. CDR1 and CDR2 from the germline V gene are KGHDR and SFDVKD. CDR3 sequence (DNA): TGTGCCACCAGTCCAGCGGGAAGGGGAAACACTGAAGCTTTCTTT. It codes for CATSPAGRGNTEAFF.

The rearrangement uses TRBV18 and TRBJ1-4; TRBD1 aligns across 7 bases. This CDR3 contains 14 residues. The trim removed 1 base at V and 7 bases at J, leaving 3 bases unmatched. Germline V gene sequence: CDR1 KGHSH, CDR2 LQKENI. CDR3 amino acids: CASSPQGAVEKLFF. The CDR3 DNA reads as TGTGCCAGCTCACCACAGGGGGCGGTTGAAAAACTGTTTTTT. Supplemented by reference TRBV18 and TRBJ1-4, the full variable domain reads NAGVMQNPRHLVRRRGQEARLRCSPMKGHSHVYWYRQLPEEGLKFMVYLQKENIIDESGMPKERFSAEFPKEGPSILRIQQVVRGDSAAYFCASSPQGAVEKLFFGSGTQLSVL.

The J gene is TRBJ2-7, the V gene TRBV7-9; 9 bases are shared with TRBD1. The CDR3 has 15 residues. Per the germline V gene, CDR1 is SEHNR and CDR2 is FQNEAQ (reference sequence). The junction had 11 bases not matched to a gene; V was cut back by 5 bases and J by 6 bases. DNA for the CDR3: TGTGCCAGCAGCCATGGGACGGGACAGGGATCCGAGCAGTACTTC. Translating it yields CASSHGTGQGSEQYF.

This chain joins TRBV5-8 and TRBJ2-3; D perhaps matches TRBD2 (6 bases). The V and J ends lost 10 bases and 7 bases respectively, with 10 bases between them. The CDR3 runs to 10 residues. The germline gives CDR1 SGHTS, CDR2 YDEGEE. The CDR3 protein is CAGGENTQYF. The DNA for the CDR3 is TGTGCCGGAGGGGAAAATACGCAGTATTTT.

The V and J genes are TRBV21-1 and TRBJ2-4; the table gives TRBD2 as D, unverified against the DNA. TRBV21-1 has pseudogene status. The CDR3 consists of 17 residues. The CDR3 coding sequence is TGTGCCAGCAGCAAAGCGCTAAAAGCTATAGCCAAAAACATTCAGTACTTC. It translates to CASSKALKAIAKNIQYF.

Only one count was recorded for this clone. The chain is built from TRBV19 and TRBJ2-5, with D possibly matching TRBD1 (5 bases). The germline V gene encodes CDR1 LNHDA and CDR2 SQIVND (reference sequence). The germline V and J ends were trimmed by 3 bases and 1 base, with 9 bases remaining between them. This CDR3 contains 14 residues. This CDR3 reads CASSIRVFQETQYF. For the CDR3, the DNA is TGTGCCAGTAGTATCAGGGTGTTCCAAGAGACCCAGTACTTC.